These 9 T cell receptor beta chains share one sample of origin, sequenced in a study of T cell responses to AZD1222 COVID-19 vaccine (dated by TCRdb to 2020 to 2023). Receptors were amplified or captured by the immunoSEQ multiplex PCR assay. TCRdb's version of the immuneACCESS table is confined to in-frame rearrangements and falls short of the full clone set. An unresolved V gene accounts for under half of the shortfall where checked; the remainder is of unknown origin. This sample gives more than 95,000 clones in total; around nine tenths of them show up just once. The ten largest clones represent 2% to 3% of the sample. This sample's time point label indicates: baseline before first vaccination. The material sequenced was peripheral blood, taken on day 0 of AZD1222 vaccination. The receptors shown here come from an adult in good health.

This sequence joins TRBV2 and TRBJ1-1; tentatively, D is TRBD1 (6 bases). The CDR3 is 14 residues long. Trimming removed 3 bases from V and 6 bases from J, with 14 bases in between. From germline, CDR1 is SNHLY and CDR2 FYNNEI. CDR3 protein: CASSETGRLAEAFF. The CDR3 DNA reads as TGTGCCAGCAGTGAGACAGGTCGACTAGCTGAAGCTTTCTTT. Filled out from reference TRBV2 and TRBJ1-1, the complete variable domain reads EPEVTQTPSHQVTQMGQEVILRCVPISNHLYFYWYRQILGQKVEFLVSFYNNEISEKSEIFDDQFSVERPDGSNFTLKIRSTKLEDSAMYFCASSETGRLAEAFFGQGTRLTVV.

The J gene is TRBJ2-1, the V gene TRBV29-1; D is ambiguous. The V and J ends lost 7 bases and 4 bases respectively, with 11 bases between them. The CDR3 has 12 residues. Germline CDR1 SQVTM, CDR2 ANQGSEA. For the CDR3, the DNA is TGCAGCGCCAAAGGCAGTTACAATGAGCAGTTCTTC. Encoded protein: CSAKGSYNEQFF.

The chain recombines TRBV5-5 with TRBJ2-1, with 9 bases aligning to TRBD2. The V and J ends lost 4 bases and 3 bases, in that order; junction bases with no gene match: 5. CDR1 and CDR2 from the germline V gene are SGHKS and YYEKEE (reference sequence). The CDR3 extends over 15 amino acids. The CDR3 loop is CASSGSGSIYNEQFF. The CDR3 DNA follows: TGTGCCAGCAGCGGTAGCGGGAGTATCTACAATGAGCAGTTCTTC.

This chain connects TRBV18 to TRBJ2-2; 7 bases align to TRBD2. The CDR3 consists of 16 residues. Trimming took 3 bases from V and 3 from J; bases not matched to a gene: 7. Germline V gene data show CDR1 as KGHSH and CDR2 as LQKENI. The CDR3 nucleotides read TGTGCCAGCTCACCGTTGAGCGGGGTGGACACCGGGGAGCTGTTTTTT. Protein sequence: CASSPLSGVDTGELFF.

The rearrangement uses TRBV3-1 (or the pseudogene TRBV3-2) and TRBJ1-2; D gene uncertain. The CDR3 is made up of 15 amino acids. The V gene's germline CDR1 is LGHDT and CDR2 YNNKEL (reference sequence). Trimming stripped 3 bases from V and 3 bases from J, with 14 bases between. CDR3 protein: CASSHRAENYYGYTF. Here the CDR3 DNA reads TGTGCCAGCAGCCACCGGGCAGAAAATTACTATGGCTACACCTTC.

The rearrangement joins TRBV3-1 (or the pseudogene TRBV3-2) to TRBJ1-2; TRBD1 is a possible D gene (5 bases). Trimming stripped 0 bases from V and 14 bases from J, with 22 bases between. Germline V CDR1 and CDR2: LGHDT, YNNKEL (reference sequence). This CDR3 contains 15 residues. CDR3 in DNA: TGTGCCAGCAGCCAAGATTTAGGACACGGGCATTGGTTTACCTTC. It yields the protein CASSQDLGHGHWFTF.

CDR3 residues: CASSISPGANVLTF. CDR3 DNA sequence: TGTGCCAGTAGTATAAGTCCTGGGGCCAACGTCCTGACTTTC. The rearrangement uses TRBV19 and TRBJ2-6; D is ambiguous. The ends were cut back, 2 bases at V and 2 bases at J, with 4 bases in the middle. Germline loops: CDR1 LNHDA, CDR2 SQIVND (reference sequence). This CDR3 contains 14 residues.

The V call is TRBV7-8, the J call TRBJ2-7; 9 positions match TRBD1. The V and J ends lost 3 bases and 3 bases, in that order; junction bases with no gene match: 0. Germline V CDR1 and CDR2: SGHVS, FQNEAQ. This CDR3 has 13 residues. DNA of the CDR3: TGTGCCAGCAGCTTGACAGGGGGCTACGAGCAGTACTTC. Protein sequence: CASSLTGGYEQYF.

The chain has TRBV18 and TRBJ1-2; D possibly corresponds to TRBD1 (6 bases). CDR1 KGHSH and CDR2 LQKENI come from the germline V gene. V lost 6 bases to trimming and J lost 8 bases, with 19 bases between them. The CDR3 consists of 14 residues. CDR3 region: CASSYRDIGEGYTF. Written as DNA, the CDR3 is TGTGCCAGCTCGTACCGGGACATCGGCGAGGGCTACACCTTC.